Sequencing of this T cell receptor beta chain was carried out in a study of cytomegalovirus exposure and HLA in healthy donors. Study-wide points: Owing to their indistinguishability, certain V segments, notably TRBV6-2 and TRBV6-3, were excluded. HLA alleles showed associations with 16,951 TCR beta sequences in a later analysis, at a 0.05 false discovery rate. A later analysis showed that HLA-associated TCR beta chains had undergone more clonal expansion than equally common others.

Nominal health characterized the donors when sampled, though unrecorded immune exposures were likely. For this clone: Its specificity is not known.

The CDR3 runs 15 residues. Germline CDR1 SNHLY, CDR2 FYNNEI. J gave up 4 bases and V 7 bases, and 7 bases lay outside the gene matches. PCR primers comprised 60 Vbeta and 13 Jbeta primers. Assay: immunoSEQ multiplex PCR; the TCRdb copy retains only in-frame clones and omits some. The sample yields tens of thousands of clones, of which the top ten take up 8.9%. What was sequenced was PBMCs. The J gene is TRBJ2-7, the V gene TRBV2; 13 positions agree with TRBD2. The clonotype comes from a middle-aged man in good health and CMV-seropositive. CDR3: CASKPTSGRGYEQYF. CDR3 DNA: TGTGCCAGCAAGCCCACTAGCGGGAGGGGGTACGAGCAGTACTTC.